A selection of T cell receptor beta chains follows, all from one sample in a study of radiation and T cells in renal cell carcinoma. Clones were read by immunoSEQ multiplex PCR, and TCRdb kept only the in-frame ones, dropping some. Altogether about 150,000 clones are present, approximately 88% being singletons, with the ten largest covering approximately 13%. Sequenced here: blood, sampled from a patient whose treatment included radiotherapy and nephrectomy. These receptors were obtained from a woman aged 45 to 65 with renal cell carcinoma. CDR3s include the opening cysteine and the closing phenylalanine or tryptophan. A D gene is named only where the DNA matches it firmly. Clone size is stated in some rows and not others, as once, few, many or a class when expanded.

once | TRBJ2-5 | 14 | NA | TRBV2 | CASSARLVQETQYF | TGTGCCAGCAGCGCCCGACTAGTCCAGGAGACCCAGTACTTC
NA | TRBJ2-3 | 14 | NA | TRBV7-9 | CASSLAGRTDTQYF | TGTGCCAGCAGCTTAGCGGGTCGCACAGATACGCAGTATTTT
NA | TRBJ1-1 | 14 | NA | TRBV10-3 | CAIREGDLNTEAFF | TGTGCCATCAGAGAAGGGGACCTGAACACTGAAGCTTTCTTT
NA | TRBJ1-3 | 16 | NA | TRBV5-5 | CASSLVWQDTGNTIYF | TGTGCCAGCAGCTTGGTTTGGCAGGACACTGGAAACACCATATATTTT
NA | TRBJ1-2 | 14 | NA | TRBV7-2 | CASSPDRANYGYTF | TGTGCCAGCAGCCCGGACAGAGCTAACTATGGCTACACCTTC
NA | TRBJ2-7 | 16 | TRBD2 | TRBV7-8 | CASSRNVGGSSYEQYF | TGTGCCAGCAGCCGTAATGTCGGGGGGAGCTCCTACGAGCAGTACTTC
NA | TRBJ1-3 | 16 | NA | TRBV5-1 | CASSLGTRVAGNTIYF | TGCGCCAGCAGCTTGGGAACCCGGGTAGCTGGAAACACCATATATTTT
NA | TRBJ1-6 | 13 | NA | TRBV15 | CATNQGINSPLHF | TGTGCCACCAATCAGGGGATCAATTCACCCCTCCACTTT
NA | TRBJ1-4 | 16 | NA | TRBV6-5 | CASSYEYRRANEKLFF | TGTGCCAGCAGTTACGAGTACAGGAGGGCTAATGAAAAACTGTTTTTT
NA | TRBJ2-7 | 14 | NA | TRBV15 | CATSDRMSSYEQYF | TGTGCCACCAGTGACCGTATGAGCTCCTACGAGCAGTACTTC
NA | TRBJ2-3 | 15 | NA | TRBV5-5 | CASSLGGLNTDTQYF | TGTGCCAGCAGCTTAGGCGGACTTAACACAGATACGCAGTATTTT
once | TRBJ2-1 | 14 | NA | TRBV25-1 | CASSEYSGGGEQFF | TGTGCCAGCAGTGAATATTCAGGGGGAGGAGAGCAGTTCTTC
once | TRBJ1-2 | 13 | NA | TRBV7-2 | CASSPHRDYGYTF | TGTGCCAGCAGCCCCCACAGGGACTATGGCTACACCTTC
NA | TRBJ2-3 | 15 | NA | TRBV2 | CASSDGGLATDTQYF | TGTGCCAGCAGTGATGGGGGACTGGCCACAGATACGCAGTATTTT
NA | TRBJ2-7 | 14 | TRBD1 | TRBV11-2 | CASSLEQGSYEQYF | TGTGCCAGCAGCTTAGAACAGGGGTCCTACGAGCAGTACTTC
NA | TRBJ2-7 | 12 | TRBD2 | TRBV29-1 | CSVSSGVYEQYF | TGCAGCGTCTCTAGCGGGGTCTACGAGCAGTACTTC
NA | TRBJ2-1 | 13 | NA | TRBV2 | CASSLRSDNEQFF | TGTGCCAGCAGCTTACGGAGTGACAATGAGCAGTTCTTC
NA | TRBJ1-5 | 16 | NA | TRBV5-4 | CASSFLDFFPNQPQHF | TGTGCCAGCAGCTTCTTAGATTTTTTCCCAAATCAGCCCCAGCATTTT
NA | TRBJ2-7 | 15 | TRBD1 | TRBV29-1 | CSVEDWGQGAYEQYF | TGCAGCGTTGAAGATTGGGGACAGGGGGCTTACGAGCAGTACTTC
NA | TRBJ2-7 | 16 | TRBD2 | TRBV19 | CASSIRGTSGAYEQYF | TGTGCCAGTAGTATTCGGGGGACTAGCGGGGCCTACGAGCAGTACTTC
NA | TRBJ1-2 | 13 | NA | TRBV7-9 | CASSLQGGYGYTF | TGTGCCAGCAGCCTACAGGGAGGGTATGGCTACACCTTC
NA | TRBJ2-5 | 15 | NA | TRBV7-9 | CASSTRQEGQETQYF | TGTGCCAGCAGCACCCGACAGGAGGGCCAAGAGACCCAGTACTTC
NA | TRBJ2-2 | 15 | TRBD1 | TRBV4-3 | CASSQRTGGPGELFF | TGCGCCAGCAGCCAAAGGACAGGGGGTCCCGGGGAGCTGTTTTTT
NA | TRBJ1-5 | 15 | NA | TRBV5-1 | CASSLMTGSNQPQHF | TGCGCCAGCAGCCTAATGACAGGTTCCAATCAGCCCCAGCATTTT